This TCR beta chain appears in the sequencing data of a study of Ad26.COV2.S vaccination and SARS-CoV-2 variants. Study at large: This donor came from the COV1001 trial of Ad26.COV2.S. Overall study results and limits: Placebo recipients showed lower spike-specific TCR breadth than vaccinees.

Generated by immunoSEQ multiplex PCR, the TCRdb table keeps only in-frame clones and is missing some. The data contain around 400,000 clones, roughly 85% of them singletons. About this clone: Its target is not known.

The CDR3 spans 14 residues. V gave up 4 bases and J gave up 4 bases, with 11 bases separating them. Germline-derived CDR1 and CDR2 are MNHEY and SMNVEV (reference sequence). Documented treatment: around 19 received Ad26.COV2.S at low or high dose, single or two shots; several received placebo; per-sample allocation not given. Samples were taken on day 63 after the first vaccine or placebo injection. At a Boston site, the person donating was an adult of 18-55 years. The rearrangement links TRBV27 to TRBJ1-5; D ambiguous. Specimen: peripheral blood, collected in a trial of Ad26.COV2.S vaccine versus placebo. This TCR was recovered from a person between 18 and 65 years old who received the Ad26.COV2.S COVID-19 vaccine or a placebo. The CDR3 reads CASSSIDPNQPQHF. DNA of the CDR3: TGTGCCAGCAGTTCAATCGACCCTAATCAGCCCCAGCATTTT.